The 14 T cell receptor beta chains in this list originate from one sample, sequenced in a study of T cells in Graves' hyperthyroidism and ophthalmopathy. RNA transcripts gave rise to amplified TCR beta CDR3 regions. Initially, a first-round RT-PCR of the TCR CDR3 employed the HTBI primer set. TCRdb re-called the multiplex PCR reads through MiXCR, storing one row per CDR3 protein. This repertoire shows 600,000 to 650,000 distinct CDR3 sequences, around 15% found once; its top ten account for less than 4.5%. The sequenced sample consisted of blood. The receptors derive from a young woman with Graves' hyperthyroidism.

This clonotype was observed a single time. The rearrangement uses TRBV4-2 and TRBJ2-5; D may correspond to TRBD1 or TRBD2 (7 bases each). Trimming removed 0 bases at V and 3 bases at J, with 35 bases between. CDR1 and CDR2 from the germline V gene are LGHNA and YNFKEQ. This CDR3 is built from 23 residues. The CDR3 sequence is CASSQEPYVGRGRLAGTKETQYF. CDR3 DNA: TGTGCCAGCAGCCAAGAGCCCTATGTGGGGAGGGGGCGCCTTGCGGGGACTAAAGAGACCCAGTACTTC.

The gene calls are TRBV29-1 and TRBJ2-7; TRBD2 might be the D (5 bases). Trimming removed 5 bases at V and 2 bases at J, with 7 bases between. The germline CDR1 and CDR2 sequences are SQVTM and ANQGSEA. The length of the CDR3 is 11 residues. The CDR3 reads CSVYGAYEQYF. CDR3 bases: TGCAGCGTTTACGGGGCCTACGAGCAGTACTTC.

There are a few counts of this clonotype. This CDR3 is CASSIDGGGEVHQPQHF. CDR3 DNA: TGTGCCAGTAGTATTGATGGCGGAGGGGAGGTTCATCAGCCCCAGCATTTT. The chain recombines TRBV19 with TRBJ1-5, with a possible D match to TRBD1 (5 bases). Germline assignment: CDR1 LNHDA and CDR2 SQIVND (reference sequence). Trimming left V 3 bases short and J 5 bases short, with 20 bases between. The CDR3 covers 17 residues. Drawing the rest from reference TRBV19 and TRBJ1-5, the complete variable domain is DGGITQSPKYLFRKEGQNVTLSCEQNLNHDAMYWYRQDPGQGLRLIYYSQIVNDFQKGDIAEGYSVSREKKESFPLTVTSAQKNPTAFYLCASSIDGGGEVHQPQHFGDGTRLSIL.

The V gene is TRBV19, the J gene TRBJ1-5, with D possibly TRBD1 on 6 matching bases. Trimming left V 4 bases short and J 3 bases short, with 10 bases between. Germline CDR1 reads LNHDA; CDR2 reads SQIVND (reference sequence). The CDR3 extends over 14 amino acids. The CDR3 DNA is TGTGCCAGTAGTACAACAGGGCACAATCAGCCCCAGCATTTT. Amino acids: CASSTTGHNQPQHF.

The chain links TRBV4-3 to TRBJ1-2; 7 bases align to TRBD1. V gave up 0 bases and J gave up 3 bases; unmatched junction bases: 4. Germline CDR1 reads LGHNA; CDR2 reads YSLEER. This CDR3 has 15 amino acids. The CDR3 spells CASSQDNRGDYGYTF. The CDR3 DNA reads TGCGCCAGCAGCCAAGATAACAGGGGTGACTATGGCTACACCTTC.

The chain joins TRBV7-3 to TRBJ2-5; TRBD1 agrees at 11 bases. Germline CDR1 SGHTA, CDR2 FQGTGA. The V segment lost 2 bases and the J segment 2 bases; nucleotides outside the gene matches: 1. The CDR3 runs 15 residues. Here the CDR3 reads CASSLGTGGQETQYF. The CDR3 nucleotides read TGTGCCAGCAGCTTAGGGACAGGGGGACAAGAGACCCAGTACTTC.

J is TRBJ2-1 and V is TRBV5-1; D ambiguous. The CDR3 loop spans 13 amino acids. V was trimmed by 7 bases and J by 5 bases, leaving 13 bases between them. Germline loops: CDR1 SGHRS, CDR2 YFSETQ. The CDR3, as DNA: TGCGCCAGCCGATTGCAGGTAAACAATGAGCAGTTCTTC. Amino acid sequence: CASRLQVNNEQFF. The complete variable domain, with remaining parts taken from reference TRBV5-1 and TRBJ2-1, reads KAGVTQTPRYLIKTRGQQVTLSCSPISGHRSVSWYQQTPGQGLQFLFEYFSETQRNKGNFPGRFSGRQFSNSRSEMNVSTLELGDSALYLCASRLQVNNEQFFGPGTRLTVL.

This clonotype was counted many times. The rearrangement uses TRBV6-2 or TRBV6-3 and TRBJ2-7; D is unresolved. V was shortened by 4 bases and J by 5 bases, with 12 bases between the two germline ends. From germline, CDR1 is MNHEY and CDR2 SVGEGT. The CDR3 extends over 13 amino acids. The CDR3 DNA reads TGTGCCAGCAGTTCTGACCCCATAGACGAGCAGTACTTC. This translates into CASSSDPIDEQYF.

Comments on this clonotype: This may arise from a read error, as a much more abundant clone is one base away. The CDR3 here is CASSFSGINTDTQYF. The CDR3 DNA reads TGTGCCAGCAGCTTCAGCGGGATAAACACAGATACGCAGTATTTT. The chain recombines TRBV7-3 with TRBJ2-3; TRBD2 matches 7 bases. Trimming cost V 3 bases and J 2 bases; bases outside gene matches: 5. Germline lookup yields CDR1 SGHTA and CDR2 FQGTGA. This CDR3 comprises 15 residues.

This clonotype was recorded a few times. CDR3 residues: CASSLLNGGSGWNEQFF. The CDR3, as DNA: TGTGCCAGCAGTTTATTGAACGGCGGGAGTGGCTGGAATGAGCAGTTCTTC. The V call is TRBV27, the J call TRBJ2-1, with 7 bases fitting TRBD2. The CDR3 has 17 amino acids. Per germline, CDR1 MNHEY and CDR2 SMNVEV (reference sequence). Germline trimming cut 1 base from V and 7 bases from J; bases unmatched to any gene: 13.

This clonotype was counted at least ten times. V gene TRBV12-3 or TRBV12-4 combines with J gene TRBJ1-5; no firm D call. This CDR3 has 13 amino acids. Trimming removed 3 bases at V and 5 bases at J, with 8 bases between. CDR3 region: CASSFSGDQPQHF. In nucleotides, the CDR3 is TGTGCCAGCAGTTTCTCAGGTGATCAGCCCCAGCATTTT.

The rearrangement uses TRBV5-1 and TRBJ1-1; D perhaps matches TRBD1 (5 bases). Looked up from germline, CDR1 is SGHRS and CDR2 is YFSETQ. Trimming took 2 bases from V and 0 from J, leaving 17 bases between them. The CDR3 runs 17 residues. The CDR3, as DNA: TGCGCCAGCAGCTTCCAGAGCATACAGGCGATGAACACTGAAGCTTTCTTT. It translates to CASSFQSIQAMNTEAFF.

This clonotype was found many times. The chain is built from TRBV28 and TRBJ2-3; D possibly corresponds to TRBD1 (6 bases). Germline V gene lookup returns CDR1 MDHEN and CDR2 SYDVKM. The CDR3 is made up of 17 amino acids. Trimming removed 5 bases from V and 2 bases from J, with 20 bases in between. The CDR3 DNA reads as TGTGCCAGCAGTCCGGGACACCTCCTGCAGTCCACAGATACGCAGTATTTT. Encoded protein: CASSPGHLLQSTDTQYF.

This clonotype was seen many times. The J gene is TRBJ2-7, the V gene TRBV28; weak D call: TRBD2 (6 bases). Germline V gene data show CDR1 as MDHEN and CDR2 as SYDVKM. The CDR3 runs to 15 residues. V lost 6 bases and J lost 0, with 15 bases in between. CDR3 amino acids: CASRGWGRSSYEQYF. CDR3 DNA sequence: TGTGCCAGCAGGGGTTGGGGGAGGAGCTCCTACGAGCAGTACTTC.